This T cell receptor beta chain comes out of a study of shared clonotypes between healthy human individuals. TCRdb's table, derived via immunoSEQ multiplex PCR, lists solely in-frame clones and lacks some. This sample has roughly 1.5 million clones, with nearly 99% found just once. The CDR3 consists of 14 residues. Germline V lookup: CDR1 SGHVS, CDR2 FNYEAQ. V gave up 2 bases and J gave up 6 bases; unmatched junction bases: 1. Sample: naive CD4+ T cells sorted from blood. Subset reported: CD45RA+ positively selected. This TCR was sampled from a young man in good health. The V and J genes are TRBV7-6 and TRBJ2-1, with TRBD1 identical over 10 bases. CDR3 sequence reads: CASSLRDRGNEQFF. The CDR3 nucleotides read TGTGCCAGCAGCTTAAGGGACAGGGGCAATGAGCAGTTCTTC.